The T cell receptor beta chain described here comes from a study of blood T cell repertoires in COVID-19. In the study overall: Both acute and convalescent COVID-19 samples were obtained from the United States, Italy and Spain. T cells, B-cell-depleted T cells, or PBMCs supplied cDNA or gDNA.

In the authors' methods: Estimation of nucleated cell counts relied on the amplification of reference gene primers. The method was immunoSEQ multiplex PCR; TCRdb's version includes in-frame clones alone and lacks a portion of them. That table is the source of V, J and clone size, and D and trimming were worked out from the DNA. Among tens of thousands of clones listed, approximately 81% were seen once. The germline CDR1 and CDR2 sequences are SGHVS and FQNEAQ. The CDR3 is 13 amino acids. Trimming took 9 bases from V and 6 from J, leaving 16 bases between them. The sequenced sample was peripheral blood. The sequence was collected from a woman aged 70 to 79 with acute or convalescent COVID-19. The chain uses TRBV7-8 and TRBJ2-3, with D hard to call. The CDR3 DNA reads as TGTGCCAGTGAGCCTAAGCCGTGGGATACGCAGTATTTT. Residues: CASEPKPWDTQYF.